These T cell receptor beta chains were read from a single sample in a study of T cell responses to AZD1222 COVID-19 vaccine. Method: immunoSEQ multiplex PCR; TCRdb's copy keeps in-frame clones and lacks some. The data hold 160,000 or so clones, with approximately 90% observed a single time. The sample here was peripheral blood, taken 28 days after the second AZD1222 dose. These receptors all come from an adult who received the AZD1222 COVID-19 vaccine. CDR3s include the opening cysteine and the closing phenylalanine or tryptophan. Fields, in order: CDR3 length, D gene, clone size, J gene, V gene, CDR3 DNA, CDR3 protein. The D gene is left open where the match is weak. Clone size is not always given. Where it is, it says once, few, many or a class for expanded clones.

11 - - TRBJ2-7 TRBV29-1 TGCAGCGGTTACGACAGCTACGAGCAGTACTTC CSGYDSYEQYF
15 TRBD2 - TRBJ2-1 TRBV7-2 TGTGCCAGCAGCTTAGGACTAGCGGGGGACAATGAGCAGTTCTTC CASSLGLAGDNEQFF
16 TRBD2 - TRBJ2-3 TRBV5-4 TGTGCCAGCAGCCCCTCGGGGCTAGCGGGGGTAGATACGCAGTATTTT CASSPSGLAGVDTQYF
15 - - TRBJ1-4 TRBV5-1 TGCGCCAGCAGCTTCTATGGCCCAACTAATGAAAAACTGTTTTTT CASSFYGPTNEKLFF
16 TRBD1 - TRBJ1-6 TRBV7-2 TGTGCCAGCAGCTTGGACAGGGGGCTTGGGGATTCACCCCTCCACTTT CASSLDRGLGDSPLHF
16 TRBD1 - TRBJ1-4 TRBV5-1 TGCGCCAGCAGCTGGGCACAGGGGCCAACTAATGAAAAACTGTTTTTT CASSWAQGPTNEKLFF
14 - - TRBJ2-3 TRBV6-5 TGTGCCAGCAGTTACTCCAGGGACACAGATACGCAGTATTTT CASSYSRDTDTQYF
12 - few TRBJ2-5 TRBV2 TGTGCCAGCAGGGCCGAGGGGGAGACCCAGTACTTC CASRAEGETQYF
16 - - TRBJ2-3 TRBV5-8 TGTGCCAGCAGCTCATTTCAGGGGACGGTCACAGATACGCAGTATTTT CASSSFQGTVTDTQYF
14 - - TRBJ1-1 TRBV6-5 TGTGCCAGCAGTTACCCGGGGGCCGGAACTGAAGCTTTCTTT CASSYPGAGTEAFF
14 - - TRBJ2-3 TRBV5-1 TGCGCCAGCAGCCTCCTCAACCCCACAGATACGCAGTATTTT CASSLLNPTDTQYF
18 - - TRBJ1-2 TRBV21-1 TGTGCCAGCAGCAAAAGCTCTCCGGACGAACACACTAACTATGGCTACACCTTC CASSKSSPDEHTNYGYTF
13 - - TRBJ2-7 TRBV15 TGTGCCACCAGCAGAGATCTGGCCTACGAGCAGTACTTC CATSRDLAYEQYF
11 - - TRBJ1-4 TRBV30 TGTGCCTGGAGTTCTTATGAAAAACTGTTTTTT CAWSSYEKLFF
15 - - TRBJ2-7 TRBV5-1 TGCGCCAGCAGCACCTTTGCCGGGAATAACTACGAGCAGTACTTC CASSTFAGNNYEQYF
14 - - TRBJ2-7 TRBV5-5 TGTGCCAGCAGCCCCGGCAGGCTCTCCTACGAGCAGTACTTC CASSPGRLSYEQYF
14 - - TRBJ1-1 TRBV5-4 TGTGCCAGCAGCTTGGGGGGTTGGGGCACTGAAGCTTTCTTT CASSLGGWGTEAFF
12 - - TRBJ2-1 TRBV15 TGTGCCACCAGCAGAGTTGAGGGGGAGCAGTTCTTC CATSRVEGEQFF
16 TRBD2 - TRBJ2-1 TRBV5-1 TGCGCCAGCAGTCGGTCCGGGGGGGCCTCAATCAATGAGCAGTTCTTC CASSRSGGASINEQFF